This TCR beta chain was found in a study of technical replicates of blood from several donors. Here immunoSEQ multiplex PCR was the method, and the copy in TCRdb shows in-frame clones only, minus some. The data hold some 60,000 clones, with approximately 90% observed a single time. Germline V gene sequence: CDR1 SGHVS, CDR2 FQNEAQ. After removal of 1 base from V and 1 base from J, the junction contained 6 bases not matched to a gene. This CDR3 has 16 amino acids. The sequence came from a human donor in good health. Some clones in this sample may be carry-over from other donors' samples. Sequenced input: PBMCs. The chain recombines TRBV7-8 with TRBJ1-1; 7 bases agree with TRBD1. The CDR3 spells CASSLGYRGTNTEAFF. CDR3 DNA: TGTGCCAGCAGCTTAGGGTACAGGGGTACGAACACTGAAGCTTTCTTT. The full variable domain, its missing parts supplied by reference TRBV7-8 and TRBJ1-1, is GAGVSQSPRYKVAKRGQDVALRCDPISGHVSLFWYQQALGQGPEFLTYFQNEAQLDKSGLPSDRFFAERPEGSVSTLKIQRTQQEDSAVYLCASSLGYRGTNTEAFFGQGTRLTVV.